The subject of this entry is one T cell receptor beta chain. Other nucleotide sequences from this sample produce the same CDR3. This sample is drawn from a study of control samples from healthy donors and cancer patients. V lost 3 bases and J 3 bases, leaving 6 bases between the germline ends. Germline CDR1 reads KGHSH; CDR2 reads LQKENI. This CDR3 is 13 amino acids long. The protocol was immunoSEQ multiplex PCR, while the TCRdb copy is restricted to in-frame clones and leaves out a portion. The table records 260,000 or so clones, over 70% of them present only once. Input material: PBMCs. The chain couples TRBV18 to TRBJ2-1, with unresolved D. The TCR originated in a woman aged 60-75 years with lung cancer. The CDR3 protein is CASSPPGYNEQFF. The CDR3 DNA is TGTGCCAGCTCACCGCCTGGCTACAATGAGCAGTTCTTC. The full variable domain, with the rest looked up from reference TRBV18 and TRBJ2-1, is NAGVMQNPRHLVRRRGQEARLRCSPMKGHSHVYWYRQLPEEGLKFMVYLQKENIIDESGMPKERFSAEFPKEGPSILRIQQVVRGDSAAYFCASSPPGYNEQFFGPGTRLTVL.